Shown below are 17 T cell receptor beta chains from a single sample sequenced in a study of blood T cell repertoires in COVID-19. The data were produced by immunoSEQ multiplex PCR, yet TCRdb's version contains in-frame clones alone and is incomplete. The table includes approximately 530,000 clones, about 88% detected once. Material for sequencing was peripheral blood. The receptors shown here come from a woman aged 45-65 years with COVID-19, enrolled during active disease.

V is TRBV3-1 (or the pseudogene TRBV3-2) and J is TRBJ2-5, with D maybe TRBD1 (6 bases). The germline V gene has CDR1 LGHDT and CDR2 YNNKEL (reference sequence). This CDR3 has 15 residues. Trimming left V 1 base short and J 3 bases short, with 12 bases between. CDR3 in DNA: TGTGCCAGCAGCCAAGGAGTGGGGGCAAAAGAGACCCAGTACTTC. Its protein product is CASSQGVGAKETQYF.

The chain links TRBV7-9 to TRBJ1-1; no clear D. CDR1 is SEHNR, CDR2 FQNEAQ, per germline (reference sequence). V was clipped by 6 bases and J by 9 bases, with 20 bases between them. The CDR3 consists of 14 residues. The CDR3 region has the DNA TGTGCCAGCAGTTTCCTCGGAGCCGTCCTAAAAGCTTTCTTT. This gives the protein CASSFLGAVLKAFF.

The chain uses TRBV6-5 and TRBJ2-7; D is unresolved. Germline V gene data show CDR1 as MNHEY and CDR2 as SVGAGI. The CDR3 is made up of 13 amino acids. V shed 0 bases and J shed 0 bases, with 3 bases lying between them. The CDR3 sequence is CASSYSASYEQYF. The DNA for the CDR3 is TGTGCCAGCAGTTACTCGGCCTCCTACGAGCAGTACTTC.

The count of this clone is one. The chain employs TRBV18 and TRBJ2-2, with 10 nucleotides matching TRBD1. In germline, CDR1 is KGHSH, CDR2 LQKENI. After removal of 10 bases from V and 0 bases from J, the junction contained 14 bases not matched to a gene. The CDR3 extends over 18 amino acids. The CDR3 DNA reads TGTGCCACCCGAGGGGGACAGGGGCCACAAACGAACACCGGGGAGCTGTTTTTT. Encoded protein: CATRGGQGPQTNTGELFF.

V gene TRBV2 combines with J gene TRBJ2-7; 9 bases map to TRBD1. With 5 bases clipped from V and 5 bases from J, the junction kept 7 bases outside the gene matches. CDR1 and CDR2 from the germline V gene are SNHLY and FYNNEI. The CDR3 runs to 14 residues. CDR3 in DNA: TGTGCCAGCAGTTATCCCGGGACAGGGAACGAGCAGTACTTC. This encodes CASSYPGTGNEQYF.

This clone was observed once. The chain has TRBV12-3 or TRBV12-4 and TRBJ1-1, with D maybe TRBD1 (6 bases). V lost 6 bases to trimming and J lost 4 bases, with 12 bases between them. This CDR3 has 13 residues. Here the CDR3 reads CASSPSRGTEAFF. In DNA, the CDR3 is TGTGCCAGCAGCCCTTCCAGGGGCACTGAAGCTTTCTTT.

The V gene is TRBV6-2 or TRBV6-3, the J gene TRBJ2-7; possibly TRBD2 for D (5 bases). V lost 5 bases and J 6 bases, leaving 17 bases between the germline ends. This CDR3 comprises 14 residues. Germline V gene lookup returns CDR1 MNHEY and CDR2 SVGEGT. In DNA form, the CDR3 reads TGTGCCAGCAGTAACGGATTCAAACGGGGCGAGCAGTACTTC. It encodes CASSNGFKRGEQYF.

The gene calls are TRBV24-1 and TRBJ1-2, with 8 nucleotides matching TRBD1. Germline V lookup: CDR1 KGHDR, CDR2 SFDVKD. This CDR3 spans 16 amino acids. V trimming: 0 bases; J trimming: 8 bases; junction bases outside the gene matches: 10. The CDR3 coding sequence is TGTGCCACCAGTGATTTGTCGGTGACAGGGGAGATAGGCTACACCTTC. Amino acid sequence: CATSDLSVTGEIGYTF.

The chain joins TRBV9 to TRBJ1-1; TRBD1 might be the D (6 bases). The CDR3 contains 13 residues. CDR1 SGDLS and CDR2 YYNGEE come from the germline V gene. V was trimmed by 4 bases and J by 4 bases, leaving 11 bases between them. The CDR3 DNA sequence: TGTGCCAGCAGCCAGGACAGCCCCACTGAAGCTTTCTTT. This sequence encodes CASSQDSPTEAFF.

The CDR3, as DNA: TGCGCCAGCAGTGACCCCAGGGGATCGGATGAAAAACTGTTTTTT. Its translation: CASSDPRGSDEKLFF. The J gene is TRBJ1-4, the V gene TRBV10-2; possibly TRBD1 for D (6 bases). The V and J ends lost 3 bases and 6 bases respectively, with 14 bases between them. Germline loops: CDR1 WSHSY, CDR2 SAAADI. CDR3 length equals 15 residues.

Only a few counts were recorded for this clone. CDR3 region: CASSPFAGTTTYNEQFF. CDR3 sequence (DNA): TGTGCCAGCAGCCCGTTTGCCGGGACAACCACATACAATGAGCAGTTCTTC. The V call is TRBV5-4, the J call TRBJ2-1; possible D gene TRBD1, 6 bases. V lost 4 bases and J lost 4, with 21 bases in between. The CDR3 length is 17 residues. Germline V gene sequence: CDR1 SGHNT, CDR2 YYREEE (reference sequence).

The chain employs TRBV5-4 and TRBJ1-1; 8 bases fit TRBD1. This CDR3 is built from 16 residues. Germline V lookup: CDR1 SGHNT, CDR2 YYREEE (reference sequence). The V and J ends lost 4 bases and 4 bases, in that order; junction bases with no gene match: 12. CDR3 coding DNA: TGTGCCAGCAGCAACCCTCTGACAGGGGTGAGCACTGAAGCTTTCTTT. As protein: CASSNPLTGVSTEAFF. Based on the CDR3 plus reference TRBV5-4 and TRBJ1-1, the full variable domain is ETGVTQSPTHLIKTRGQQVTLRCSSQSGHNTVSWYQQALGQGPQFIFQYYREEENGRGNFPPRFSGLQFPNYSSELNVNALELDDSALYLCASSNPLTGVSTEAFFGQGTRLTVV.

CDR3 loop: CASSEGRGTEAFF. The CDR3 nucleotides are TGCGCCAGCAGTGAGGGGCGTGGAACTGAAGCTTTCTTT. V and J are TRBV10-1 and TRBJ1-1; D not certain. The CDR3 sequence is 13 residues long. The V gene lost 2 bases and the J gene lost 5 bases, with 9 bases spanning the gap. Germline-derived CDR1 and CDR2 are WNHNN and SYGVQD (reference sequence).

The rearrangement uses TRBV2 and TRBJ1-6; TRBD1 matches 9 bases. Germline lookup yields CDR1 SNHLY and CDR2 FYNNEI. With 9 bases clipped from V and 8 bases from J, the junction kept 11 bases outside the gene matches. The CDR3 is 15 residues long. In nucleotides, the CDR3 is TGTGCCAGGGGGTTTATGGGACAGGGCGATTCACCCCTCCACTTT. It yields the protein CARGFMGQGDSPLHF.

The chain combines TRBV6-1 with TRBJ1-4, with D tentatively TRBD1 (6 bases). Trimming removed 3 bases from V and 5 bases from J, with 13 bases in between. The length of the CDR3 is 15 residues. Per germline, CDR1 MNHNS and CDR2 SASEGT. CDR3 in amino acids: CASSDAGARNEKLFF. In DNA form, the CDR3 reads TGTGCCAGCAGTGATGCGGGGGCCCGGAATGAAAAACTGTTTTTT.

This clone showed up just once. This chain uses TRBV15 with TRBJ2-1; 9 bases fit TRBD2. The CDR3 sequence is 16 residues long. Trimming took 4 bases from V and 4 from J; bases not matched to a gene: 8. Germline V gene data show CDR1 as LNHNV and CDR2 as YYDKDF (reference sequence). This chain's CDR3 is CATSTVAGVFYNEQFF. Written as DNA, the CDR3 is TGTGCCACCAGCACCGTAGCGGGGGTCTTTTACAATGAGCAGTTCTTC.

The gene calls are TRBV21-1 and TRBJ1-1; the D call TRBD1 from the table was never checked on the DNA. TRBV21-1 is designated a pseudogene. The CDR3 runs 15 residues. In nucleotides, the CDR3 is TGTGCCAGCAGCAACCAGACAGGGGAAAACACTGAAGCTTTCTTT. It is translated as CASSNQTGENTEAFF.